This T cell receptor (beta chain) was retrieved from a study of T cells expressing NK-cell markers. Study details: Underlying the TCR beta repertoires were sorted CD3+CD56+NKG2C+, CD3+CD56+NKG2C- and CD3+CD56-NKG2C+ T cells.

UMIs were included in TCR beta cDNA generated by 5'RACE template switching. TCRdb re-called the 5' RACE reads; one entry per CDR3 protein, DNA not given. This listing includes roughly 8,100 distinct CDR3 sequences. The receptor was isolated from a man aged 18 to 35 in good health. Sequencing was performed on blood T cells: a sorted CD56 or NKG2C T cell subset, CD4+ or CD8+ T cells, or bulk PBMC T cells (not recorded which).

CDR3 in amino acids: CASSQVARTKSTDTQYF. The genes are TRBV3-1 and TRBJ2-3. Germline V gene data show CDR1 as LGHDT and CDR2 as YNNKEL (reference sequence). This CDR3 region has 17 residues.